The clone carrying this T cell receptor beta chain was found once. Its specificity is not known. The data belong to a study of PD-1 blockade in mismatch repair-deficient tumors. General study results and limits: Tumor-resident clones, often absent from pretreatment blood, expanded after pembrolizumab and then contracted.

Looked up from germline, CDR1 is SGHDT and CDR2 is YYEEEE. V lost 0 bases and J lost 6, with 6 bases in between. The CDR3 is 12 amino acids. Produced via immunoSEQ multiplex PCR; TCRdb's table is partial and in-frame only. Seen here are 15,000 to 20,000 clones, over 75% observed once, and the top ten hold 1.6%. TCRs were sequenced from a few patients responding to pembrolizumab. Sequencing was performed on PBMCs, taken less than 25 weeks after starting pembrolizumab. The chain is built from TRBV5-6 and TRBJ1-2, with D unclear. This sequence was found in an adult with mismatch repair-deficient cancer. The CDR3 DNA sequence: TGTGCCAGCAGCTTGGGGCACGATGGCTACACCTTC. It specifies CASSLGHDGYTF.